This T cell receptor beta chain emerged from a study of T-cell reconstitution after alpha-beta-depleted transplantation in children. V lost 4 bases to trimming and J lost 5 bases, with 17 bases between them. The CDR3 length is 15 residues. A library of TCRbeta sequences, prepared with unique molecular identifiers, was generated. TCRdb passed the PCR reads through MiXCR, listing each CDR3 protein once. Of some 290,000 distinct CDR3 sequences detected, approximately 9.6% appear once; the ten largest clones hold 10%. V and J are TRBV12-3 or TRBV12-4 and TRBJ2-5; maybe TRBD2 (5 bases). The clonotype originates from a human donor who donated a stem cell graft to a child with SCID. The source was PBMCs from the stem cell graft donor, collected from the stem cell graft. The CDR3 DNA is TGTGCCAGCAGTTCCAGGACTGGAAAGAGGGAGACCCAGTACTTC. It codes for CASSSRTGKRETQYF.